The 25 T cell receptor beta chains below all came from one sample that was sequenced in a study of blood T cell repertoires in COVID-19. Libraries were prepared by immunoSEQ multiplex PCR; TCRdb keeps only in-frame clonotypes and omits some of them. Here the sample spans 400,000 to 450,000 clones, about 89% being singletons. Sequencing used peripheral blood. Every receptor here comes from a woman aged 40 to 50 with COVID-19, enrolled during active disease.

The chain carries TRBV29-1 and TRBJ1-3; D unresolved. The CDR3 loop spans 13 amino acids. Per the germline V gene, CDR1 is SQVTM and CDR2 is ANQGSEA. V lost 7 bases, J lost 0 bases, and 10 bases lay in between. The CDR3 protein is CSARTSSGNTIYF. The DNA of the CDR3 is TGCAGCGCCCGAACGAGCTCTGGAAACACCATATATTTT.

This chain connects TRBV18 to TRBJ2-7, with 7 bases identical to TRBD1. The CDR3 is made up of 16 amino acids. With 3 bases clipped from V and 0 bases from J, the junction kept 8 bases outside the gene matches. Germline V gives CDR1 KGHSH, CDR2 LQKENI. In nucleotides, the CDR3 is TGTGCCAGCTCACCCCCCAAAGGGACAGCCTCCTACGAGCAGTACTTC. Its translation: CASSPPKGTASYEQYF.

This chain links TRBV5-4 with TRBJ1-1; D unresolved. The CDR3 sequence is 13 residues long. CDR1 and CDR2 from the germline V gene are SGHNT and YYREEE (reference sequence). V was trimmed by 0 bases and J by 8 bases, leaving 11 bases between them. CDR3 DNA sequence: TGTGCCAGCAGCTTGGCCCACGGTAGAGAAGCTTTCTTT. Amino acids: CASSLAHGREAFF.

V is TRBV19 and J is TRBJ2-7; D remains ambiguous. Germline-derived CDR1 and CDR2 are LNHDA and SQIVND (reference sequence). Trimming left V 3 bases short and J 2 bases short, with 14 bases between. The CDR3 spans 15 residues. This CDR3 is CASSIGFTTPYEQYF. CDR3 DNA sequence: TGTGCCAGTAGTATTGGGTTTACTACTCCCTACGAGCAGTACTTC.

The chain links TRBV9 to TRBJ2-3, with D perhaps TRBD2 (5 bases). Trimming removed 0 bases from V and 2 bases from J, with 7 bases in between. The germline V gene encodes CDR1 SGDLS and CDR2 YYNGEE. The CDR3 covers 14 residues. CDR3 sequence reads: CASSVGLTTDTQYF. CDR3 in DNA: TGTGCCAGCAGCGTAGGACTAACCACAGATACGCAGTATTTT.

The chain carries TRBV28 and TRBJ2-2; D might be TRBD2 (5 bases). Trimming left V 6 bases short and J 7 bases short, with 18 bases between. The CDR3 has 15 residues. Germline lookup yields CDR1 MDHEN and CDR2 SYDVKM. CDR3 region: CASRLDGPGHGELFF. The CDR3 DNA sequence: TGTGCCAGCAGACTAGATGGTCCGGGTCACGGGGAGCTGTTTTTT.

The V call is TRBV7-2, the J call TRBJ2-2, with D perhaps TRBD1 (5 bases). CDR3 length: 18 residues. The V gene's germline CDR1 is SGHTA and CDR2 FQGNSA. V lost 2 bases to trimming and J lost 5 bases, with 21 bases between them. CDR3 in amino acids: CASSLRPRLRASTGELFF. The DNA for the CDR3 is TGTGCCAGCAGCTTACGGCCTCGGCTCAGGGCCTCGACCGGGGAGCTGTTTTTT.

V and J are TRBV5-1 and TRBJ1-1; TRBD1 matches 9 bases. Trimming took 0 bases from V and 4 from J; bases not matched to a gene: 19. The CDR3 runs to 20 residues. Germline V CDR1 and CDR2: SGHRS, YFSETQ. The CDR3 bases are TGCGCCAGCAGCTTGGCGGCGAAACATACAGGGGGCTTTAGGAGCACTGAAGCTTTCTTT. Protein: CASSLAAKHTGGFRSTEAFF.

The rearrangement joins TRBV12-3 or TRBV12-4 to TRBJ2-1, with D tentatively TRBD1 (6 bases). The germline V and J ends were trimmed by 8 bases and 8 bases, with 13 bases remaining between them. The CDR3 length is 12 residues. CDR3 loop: CASEGDAYEQFF. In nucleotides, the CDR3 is TGTGCCAGCGAGGGGGACGCCTATGAGCAGTTCTTC.

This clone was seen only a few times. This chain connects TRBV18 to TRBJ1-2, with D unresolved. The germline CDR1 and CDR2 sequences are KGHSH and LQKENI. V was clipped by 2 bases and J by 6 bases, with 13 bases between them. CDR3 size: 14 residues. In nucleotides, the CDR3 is TGTGCCAGCTCACCAAGTCTTCTTTCAGATGGCTACACCTTC. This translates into CASSPSLLSDGYTF.

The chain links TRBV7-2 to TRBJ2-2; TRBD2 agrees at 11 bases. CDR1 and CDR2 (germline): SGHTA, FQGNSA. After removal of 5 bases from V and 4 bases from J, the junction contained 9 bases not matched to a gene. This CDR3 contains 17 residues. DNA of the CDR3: TGTGCCAGCAGCCCAAAGGGACTAGCGGTCGTCACCGGGGAGCTGTTTTTT. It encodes CASSPKGLAVVTGELFF.

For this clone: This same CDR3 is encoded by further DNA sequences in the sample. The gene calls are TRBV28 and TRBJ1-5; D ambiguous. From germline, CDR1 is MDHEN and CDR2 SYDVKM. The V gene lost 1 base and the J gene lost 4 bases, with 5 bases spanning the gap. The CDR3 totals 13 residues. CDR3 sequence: CASSLSLNQPQHF. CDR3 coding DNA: TGTGCCAGCAGTTTATCTTTGAATCAGCCCCAGCATTTT. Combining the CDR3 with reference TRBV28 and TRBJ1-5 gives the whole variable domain DVKVTQSSRYLVKRTGEKVFLECVQDMDHENMFWYRQDPGLGLRLIYFSYDVKMKEKGDIPEGYSVSREKKERFSLILESASTNQTSMYLCASSLSLNQPQHFGDGTRLSIL.

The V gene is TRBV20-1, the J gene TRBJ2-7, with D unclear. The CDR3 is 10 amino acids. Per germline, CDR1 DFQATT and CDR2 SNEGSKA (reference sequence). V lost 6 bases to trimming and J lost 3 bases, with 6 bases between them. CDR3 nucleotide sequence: TGCAGTGCCCCCCTCTACGAGCAGTACTTC. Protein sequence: CSAPLYEQYF.

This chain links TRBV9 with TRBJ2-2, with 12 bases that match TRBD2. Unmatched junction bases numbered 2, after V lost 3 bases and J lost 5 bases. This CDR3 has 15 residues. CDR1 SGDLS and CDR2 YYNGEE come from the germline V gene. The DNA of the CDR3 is TGTGCCAGCAGCGCCGGGACTAGCGGGACCGGGGAGCTGTTTTTT. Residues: CASSAGTSGTGELFF.

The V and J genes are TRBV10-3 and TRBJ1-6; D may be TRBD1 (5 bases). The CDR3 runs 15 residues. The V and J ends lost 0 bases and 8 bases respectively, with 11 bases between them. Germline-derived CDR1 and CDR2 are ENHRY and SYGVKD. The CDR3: CAISESQGRDSPLHF. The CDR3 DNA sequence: TGTGCCATCAGTGAGTCGCAGGGTCGGGATTCACCCCTCCACTTT.

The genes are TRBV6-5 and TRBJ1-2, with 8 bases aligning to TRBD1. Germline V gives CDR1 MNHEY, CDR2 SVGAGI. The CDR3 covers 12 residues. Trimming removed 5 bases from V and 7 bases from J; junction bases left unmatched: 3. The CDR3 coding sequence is TGTGCCAGCAGTCAGACAGGGGTTGGCTACACCTTC. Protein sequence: CASSQTGVGYTF.

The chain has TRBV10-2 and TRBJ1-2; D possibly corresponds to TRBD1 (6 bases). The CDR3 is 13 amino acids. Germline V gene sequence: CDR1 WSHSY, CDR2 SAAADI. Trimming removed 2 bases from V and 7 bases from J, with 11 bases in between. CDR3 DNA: TGCGCCAGCAGTGAGGCAGGGGAACGTGGCTACACCTTC. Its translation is CASSEAGERGYTF.

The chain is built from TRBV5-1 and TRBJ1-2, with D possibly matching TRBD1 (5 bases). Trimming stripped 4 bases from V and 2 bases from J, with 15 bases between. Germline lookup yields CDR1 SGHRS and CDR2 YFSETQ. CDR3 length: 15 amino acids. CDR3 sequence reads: CASSPRQILNYGYTF. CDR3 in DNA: TGCGCCAGCAGCCCGCGACAGATCCTAAACTATGGCTACACCTTC.

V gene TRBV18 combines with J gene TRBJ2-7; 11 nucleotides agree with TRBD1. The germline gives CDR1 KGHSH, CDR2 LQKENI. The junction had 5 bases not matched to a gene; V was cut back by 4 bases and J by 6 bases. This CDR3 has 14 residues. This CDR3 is CASSLGQGAAEQYF. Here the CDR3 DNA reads TGTGCCAGCTCACTCGGACAGGGGGCAGCCGAGCAGTACTTC.

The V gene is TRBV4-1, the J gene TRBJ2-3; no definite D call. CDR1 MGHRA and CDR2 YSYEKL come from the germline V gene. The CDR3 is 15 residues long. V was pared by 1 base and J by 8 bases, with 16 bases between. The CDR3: CASSQVLQSAGTQYF. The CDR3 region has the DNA TGCGCCAGCAGCCAAGTCCTCCAGTCAGCAGGTACGCAGTATTTT.

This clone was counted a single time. CDR3 coding DNA: TGTGCCAGCAGTCCCCGTGGGGCGGGGAACCAAGAGACCCAGTACTTC. Translating gives CASSPRGAGNQETQYF. This chain links TRBV28 with TRBJ2-5; tentative D call: TRBD2 (6 bases). CDR1 and CDR2 (germline): MDHEN, SYDVKM. Trimming shortened V by 5 bases and J by 0 bases, and 16 bases separated the two germline ends. The CDR3 has 16 residues.

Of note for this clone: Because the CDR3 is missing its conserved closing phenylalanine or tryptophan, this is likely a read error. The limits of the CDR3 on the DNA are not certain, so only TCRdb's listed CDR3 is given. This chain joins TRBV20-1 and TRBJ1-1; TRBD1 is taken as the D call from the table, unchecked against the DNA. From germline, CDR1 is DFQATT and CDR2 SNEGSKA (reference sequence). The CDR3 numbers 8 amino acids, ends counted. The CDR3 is CSATRQGV.

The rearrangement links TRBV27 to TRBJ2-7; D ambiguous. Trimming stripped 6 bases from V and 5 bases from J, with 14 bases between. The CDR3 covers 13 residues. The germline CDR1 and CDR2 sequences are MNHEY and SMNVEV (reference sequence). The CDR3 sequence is CASRPGSADEQYF. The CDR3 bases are TGTGCCAGCAGACCCGGGTCTGCGGACGAGCAGTACTTC.

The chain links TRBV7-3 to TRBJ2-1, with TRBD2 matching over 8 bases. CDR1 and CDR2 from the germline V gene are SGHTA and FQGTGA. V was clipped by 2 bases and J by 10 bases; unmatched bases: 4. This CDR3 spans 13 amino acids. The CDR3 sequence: CASSLLTSDEQFF. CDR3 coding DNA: TGTGCCAGCAGCTTATTGACTAGCGACGAGCAGTTCTTC.

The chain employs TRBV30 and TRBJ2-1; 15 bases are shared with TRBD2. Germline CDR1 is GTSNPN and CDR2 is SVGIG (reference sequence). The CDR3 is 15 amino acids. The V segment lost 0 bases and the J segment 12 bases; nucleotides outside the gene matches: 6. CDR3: CAWSVRGTSGGRQFF. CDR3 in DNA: TGTGCCTGGAGTGTACGAGGGACTAGCGGGGGGAGGCAGTTCTTC.